These 3 T cell receptor beta chains originate from one sample sequenced in a study of cytomegalovirus exposure and HLA in healthy donors (TCRdb year 2017). The method behind the library was the immunoSEQ multiplex PCR assay. For the multiplex PCR, a mixture combining 60 forward primers for TCR Vbeta segments and 13 reverse primers for TCR Jbeta segments was used. Here the immuneACCESS table is served through TCRdb, limited to in-frame sequences with V and J called. Missing clones are a known gap in these copies; in checked studies unresolved V genes cover under half, and the rest lacks a known reason. This sample gives over 150,000 clones in total; around 77% of them show up just once. Over 1.2% of the sample belongs to the ten largest clones. Sequencing was carried out using PBMCs. Receptors were obtained from a man in his sixties in good health and CMV-seronegative.

The V gene is TRBV9, the J gene TRBJ2-1; weak D call: TRBD2 (6 bases). CDR3 size: 14 residues. Between the trimmed V and J ends, which lost 3 bases and 4 bases, there was a span of 11 bases. Germline CDR1 reads SGDLS; CDR2 reads YYNGEE. This chain's CDR3 is CASSGTGLYNEQFF. The CDR3 nucleotides read TGTGCCAGCAGCGGTACGGGACTTTACAATGAGCAGTTCTTC.

The rearrangement uses TRBV9 and TRBJ2-3, with 11 bases matching TRBD2. Losses at the gene ends were 4 bases for V and 8 bases for J; bases not matched to a gene: 9. Germline CDR1 and CDR2: SGDLS and YYNGEE. This CDR3 contains 15 residues. The CDR3 DNA sequence: TGTGCCAGCAGCATTAGCGGGGGGGCTCCAGGTACGCAGTATTTT. Protein: CASSISGGAPGTQYF. The full variable domain, rest sourced from reference TRBV9 and TRBJ2-3, is DSGVTQTPKHLITATGQRVTLRCSPRSGDLSVYWYQQSLDQGLQFLIQYYNGEERAKGNILERFSAQQFPDLHSELNLSSLELGDSALYFCASSISGGAPGTQYFGPGTRLTVL.

The chain is built from TRBV6-5 and TRBJ1-2; possibly TRBD1 for D (5 bases). CDR1 is MNHEY and CDR2 is SVGAGI in the germline V gene. The length of the CDR3 is 12 residues. Trimming took 4 bases from V and 3 from J, leaving 6 bases between them. The DNA of the CDR3 is TGTGCCAGCAGTTTAGGGGACTATGGCTACACCTTC. This codes for CASSLGDYGYTF.